This entry lists 21 T cell receptor beta chains sequenced from one sample in a study of blood T cell repertoires in COVID-19. Libraries were prepared by immunoSEQ multiplex PCR; TCRdb keeps only in-frame clonotypes and omits some of them. This sample has roughly 200,000 clones, with around 83% found just once. What was sequenced was peripheral blood. The receptors were gathered from a human donor in a cohort sampled during active COVID-19.

The rearrangement links TRBV4-2 to TRBJ2-1; 8 bases line up with TRBD2. Looked up from germline, CDR1 is LGHNA and CDR2 is YNFKEQ. The CDR3 extends over 15 amino acids. Trimming took 2 bases from V and 6 from J; bases not matched to a gene: 6. CDR3: CASSQPSGLANEQFF. In nucleotides, the CDR3 is TGTGCCAGCAGCCAACCCTCTGGACTAGCCAATGAGCAGTTCTTC.

V is TRBV5-1 and J is TRBJ2-1, with a possible D match to TRBD1 (6 bases). CDR1 is SGHRS and CDR2 is YFSETQ in the germline V gene. This CDR3 region has 15 residues. V was clipped by 1 base and J by 8 bases, with 16 bases between them. In DNA form, the CDR3 reads TGCGCCAGCAGCTTGAGACAGGCAAAAGGGGATGAGCAGTTCTTC. Its protein is CASSLRQAKGDEQFF.

The chain links TRBV5-4 to TRBJ2-4, with D maybe TRBD2 (5 bases). Trimming took 5 bases from V and 1 from J, leaving 22 bases between them. CDR3 length: 18 amino acids. Germline loops: CDR1 SGHNT, CDR2 YYREEE (reference sequence). The CDR3 nucleotides read TGTGCCAGCAGTAACTCTCCCCCGGGGTGGCCGGCCAAAAACATTCAGTACTTC. Translating gives CASSNSPPGWPAKNIQYF.

The chain combines TRBV2 with TRBJ1-3, with unresolved D. Trimming pared 1 base from V and 2 bases from J, leaving 6 bases between. The V gene's germline CDR1 is SNHLY and CDR2 FYNNEI. The CDR3 sequence is 14 residues long. DNA of the CDR3: TGTGCCAGCAGTGAAGGAGGGCCTGGAAACACCATATATTTT. Its translation: CASSEGGPGNTIYF.

The gene calls are TRBV15 and TRBJ1-4; D possibly corresponds to TRBD1 (6 bases). V was cut by 1 base and J by 5 bases, with 8 bases left in between. The CDR3 is 14 residues long. Germline CDR1 is LNHNV and CDR2 is YYDKDF (reference sequence). The CDR3 bases are TGTGCCACCAGCAGAGGACAGGCCAATGAAAAACTGTTTTTT. Translating gives CATSRGQANEKLFF. Full variable domain (remainder filled in from reference TRBV15 and TRBJ1-4): DAMVIQNPRYQVTQFGKPVTLSCSQTLNHNVMYWYQQKSSQAPKLLFHYYDKDFNNEADTPDNFQSRRPNTSFCFLDIRSPGLGDTAMYLCATSRGQANEKLFFGSGTQLSVL.

This clone was seen more than once but under ten times. This chain joins TRBV28 and TRBJ1-5, with D perhaps matching TRBD1 (6 bases). V was clipped by 0 bases and J by 5 bases, with 8 bases between them. The CDR3 is made up of 14 amino acids. From germline, CDR1 is MDHEN and CDR2 SYDVKM. CDR3 DNA sequence: TGTGCCAGCAGTTTATGGGCAGGGGATCAGCCCCAGCATTTT. Its translation is CASSLWAGDQPQHF. Looking up the rest from reference TRBV28 and TRBJ1-5 gives the full variable domain: DVKVTQSSRYLVKRTGEKVFLECVQDMDHENMFWYRQDPGLGLRLIYFSYDVKMKEKGDIPEGYSVSREKKERFSLILESASTNQTSMYLCASSLWAGDQPQHFGDGTRLSIL.

The V and J genes are TRBV5-6 and TRBJ1-6, with 8 bases fitting TRBD1. The CDR3 extends over 17 amino acids. The V gene end was trimmed by 4 bases and the J gene end by 2 bases; junction bases not matched to a gene: 8. The germline V gene encodes CDR1 SGHDT and CDR2 YYEEEE. The CDR3 coding sequence is TGTGCCAGCAGCGAATACAGGGGGTATCCCTATAATTCACCCCTCCACTTT. Translating gives CASSEYRGYPYNSPLHF.

The V and J genes are TRBV7-8 and TRBJ1-1, with D possibly TRBD1 on 6 matching bases. From germline, CDR1 is SGHVS and CDR2 FQNEAQ. Trimming removed 1 base at V and 10 bases at J, with 13 bases between. The length of the CDR3 is 13 residues. The CDR3 nucleotides are TGTGCCAGCAGCTTAGATCAGGGGCTGGGAGCTTTCTTT. Its translation: CASSLDQGLGAFF.

The V call is TRBV2, the J call TRBJ2-7; 7 bases match TRBD1. CDR3 length: 13 amino acids. V shed 5 bases and J 3 bases; nucleotides not matched to a gene: 4. In germline, CDR1 is SNHLY, CDR2 FYNNEI. DNA for the CDR3: TGTGCCAGCAGTTTGGGACAGAACTACGAGCAGTACTTC. Its translation is CASSLGQNYEQYF.

This clone showed up just a few times. The chain recombines TRBV11-1 with TRBJ2-7, with TRBD1 matching 9 bases. Germline V lookup: CDR1 SGHAT, CDR2 FQDESV (reference sequence). V shed 6 bases and J 2 bases; nucleotides not matched to a gene: 5. This CDR3 region has 14 residues. The CDR3 loop reads CASRVGQGTYEQYF. In nucleotides, the CDR3 is TGTGCCAGCAGGGTGGGACAGGGAACCTACGAGCAGTACTTC. Full variable domain (missing parts from reference TRBV11-1 and TRBJ2-7): EAEVAQSPRYKITEKSQAVAFWCDPISGHATLYWYRQILGQGPELLVQFQDESVVDDSQLPKDRFSAERLKGVDSTLKIQPAELGDSAMYLCASRVGQGTYEQYFGPGTRLTVT.

This clone was found once. V is TRBV28 and J is TRBJ2-2, with a possible D match to TRBD2 (6 bases). This CDR3 has 11 amino acids. Looked up from germline, CDR1 is MDHEN and CDR2 is SYDVKM. The CDR3 sequence is CATREFGELFF. CDR3 nucleotide sequence: TGTGCTACCCGGGAGTTCGGGGAGCTGTTTTTT. The whole variable domain, remainder taken from reference TRBV28 and TRBJ2-2, is DVKVTQSSRYLVKRTGEKVFLECVQDMDHENMFWYRQDPGLGLRLIYFSYDVKMKEKGDIPEGYSVSREKKERFSLILESASTNQTSMYLCATREFGELFFGEGSRLTVL.

The rearrangement links TRBV4-1 to TRBJ2-2; perhaps TRBD1 as D (6 bases). The V end was cut by 3 bases, the J end by 5 bases, with 16 bases between. The CDR3 is 16 amino acids. Per germline, CDR1 MGHRA and CDR2 YSYEKL. CDR3 bases: TGCGCCAGCAGCCAGGAACAGGGAAGGAGGACCGGGGAGCTGTTTTTT. Protein product: CASSQEQGRRTGELFF.

This clone was counted a few times. This rearrangement joins TRBV3-1 (or the pseudogene TRBV3-2) to TRBJ2-7; 13 positions agree with TRBD2. V gave up 4 bases and J gave up 3 bases; unmatched junction bases: 6. Per the germline V gene, CDR1 is LGHDT and CDR2 is YNNKEL (reference sequence). This CDR3 spans 16 amino acids. The CDR3 region is CASSRGLAGDSYEQYF. Here the CDR3 DNA reads TGTGCCAGCAGCCGCGGACTAGCGGGAGATAGCTACGAGCAGTACTTC.

The chain combines TRBV18 with TRBJ1-6; 9 nucleotides line up with TRBD1. Germline-derived CDR1 and CDR2 are KGHSH and LQKENI. V trimming: 6 bases; J trimming: 6 bases; junction bases outside the gene matches: 9. CDR3 length: 16 residues. The CDR3 nucleotides are TGTGCCAGCTCCCCGGGACAGGGAGTGGGTAATTCACCCCTCCACTTT. Its protein is CASSPGQGVGNSPLHF.

The chain joins TRBV28 to TRBJ2-7, with 9 bases fitting TRBD1. Germline CDR1 is MDHEN and CDR2 is SYDVKM. The CDR3 is 15 amino acids. The trim removed 7 bases at V and 7 bases at J, leaving 14 bases unmatched. The CDR3 sequence: CASNPFGTGFQEQYF. CDR3 coding DNA: TGTGCCAGCAACCCTTTCGGGACAGGGTTTCAAGAGCAGTACTTC.

The V and J genes are TRBV7-9 and TRBJ2-7; TRBD2 matches 13 bases. The V gene's germline CDR1 is SEHNR and CDR2 FQNEAQ (reference sequence). The CDR3 covers 16 residues. Losses at the gene ends were 5 bases for V and 5 bases for J; bases not matched to a gene: 9. CDR3 DNA: TGTGCCAGCAGCACCCGGACTAGCGGGAGTCGCAACGAGCAGTACTTC. This translates into CASSTRTSGSRNEQYF.

The chain recombines TRBV9 with TRBJ2-1, with TRBD2 matching over 9 bases. The CDR3 contains 17 residues. The junction had 8 bases not matched to a gene; V was cut back by 4 bases and J by 0 bases. The germline gives CDR1 SGDLS, CDR2 YYNGEE. CDR3 in amino acids: CASSTRGSGGSYNEQFF. The CDR3 coding sequence is TGTGCCAGCAGCACCCGTGGTAGCGGGGGCTCCTACAATGAGCAGTTCTTC.

The chain uses TRBV12-5 and TRBJ1-1; D not resolved. CDR3 length equals 13 residues. Looked up from germline, CDR1 is LGHNT and CDR2 is FRNRAP. The V gene lost 1 base and the J gene lost 6 bases, with 9 bases spanning the gap. The CDR3 loop reads CASGLGGQSEAFF. The CDR3 region has the DNA TGTGCTAGTGGTTTGGGAGGGCAATCTGAAGCTTTCTTT.

The rearrangement links TRBV7-9 to TRBJ2-5; no definite D call. V gave up 2 bases and J gave up 1 base, with 11 bases separating them. CDR3 length equals 15 residues. CDR1 and CDR2 from the germline V gene are SEHNR and FQNEAQ (reference sequence). The CDR3 bases are TGTGCCAGCAGCTTAAGAACAGCAGGCCAAGAGACCCAGTACTTC. It yields the protein CASSLRTAGQETQYF.

This clone appeared a single time. The chain links TRBV5-1 to TRBJ2-1, with TRBD2 identical over 8 bases. Per the germline V gene, CDR1 is SGHRS and CDR2 is YFSETQ. The CDR3 is 15 residues long. The ends lost 3 bases at V and 9 bases at J; junction bases unmatched: 11. The CDR3 coding sequence is TGCGCCAGCAGCTCCGGGACTAGAGGGGTTGTTGAGCAGTTCTTC. It encodes CASSSGTRGVVEQFF.

The CDR3 is CASSSPTSGSYEQYF. The DNA of the CDR3 is TGTGCCAGCAGTTCCCCCACTAGCGGGAGCTACGAGCAGTACTTC. The chain couples TRBV27 to TRBJ2-7; TRBD2 agrees at 11 bases. The CDR3 is made up of 15 amino acids. From germline, CDR1 is MNHEY and CDR2 SMNVEV (reference sequence). J lost 3 bases, V lost 4 bases, and 5 bases had no gene match.